This T cell receptor beta chain was retrieved from a study of blood T cell repertoires in COVID-19. Participants had their cohort set by participant-reported clinical history. Two negative PCRs, clearance, or symptom resolution were required of recovered Cohort 3 donors. Germline V gene lookup returns CDR1 SGHTS and CDR2 YDEGEE. V lost 4 bases, J lost 6 bases, and 12 bases stayed unmatched. This CDR3 region has 16 residues. Per the original data handling: Amplifying reference gene primers gave estimates of nucleated cell counts. Clones were read by immunoSEQ multiplex PCR, and TCRdb kept only the in-frame ones, dropping some. V and J calls and clone size are given by that table; D and trimming were obtained from the DNA. The sample contains approximately 290,000 clones, approximately 90% of which appear only once.

The sequence came from a woman aged 25-40 years who had recovered from COVID-19. Sample: PBMCs or T cells enriched from blood (not recorded which). The chain is built from TRBV5-8 and TRBJ2-7, with 11 bases aligning to TRBD2. The CDR3 DNA reads TGTGCCAGCAGCGCCAGTACTAGCGGGAGATCCCGCGAGCAGTACTTC. Residues: CASSASTSGRSREQYF.